The TCR beta chain described here comes from a study of shared clonotypes between healthy human individuals (dated by TCRdb to 2018 to 2020). Study-wide context: The cohort included three men and a couple of women between 18 and 49 years of age. Blood TCR repertoires of roughly 5 healthy adults were deeply sequenced to estimate repertoire size and the extent of clonotype sharing between individuals. Libraries were prepared and TCR repertoires were sequenced by different laboratories using diverse techniques, in order to increase sequencing depth and limit assay-specific biases. Leukapheresis yielded between about 0.85 and 10 billion PBMCs per donor.

CDR1 and CDR2 (SGHRS, YFSETQ) derive from the germline V gene. The CDR3 numbers 15 residues from cysteine through phenylalanine. Just the 45-base CDR3 DNA is kept, in frame starting at base 1. A distance of 8 bases separates the germline ends of V and J, which lose 0 bases and 0 bases respectively. The investigation overall reported the following: Sampling was restricted to blood, and TCR repertoires in tissues likely differ from the TCR repertoires found in blood. Because the study included a small number of donors, the genetic and exposure-history diversity represented was limited. Pairwise subsampling led to the expectation that sequencing depth would affect the degree of clonotype sharing among donors.

Using the deep immunoSEQ assay, multiplex PCR amplified TCR CDR3 regions from genomic DNA. For each cell subset, the extracted genomic DNA was distributed evenly across all wells of several immunoSEQ 96-well plates, and each plate served as one replicate. For unsorted PBMC, each replicate PCR was loaded with approximately 300 ng genomic DNA, equivalent to tens of thousands of T cell genomes. Ten immunoSEQ deep assay plates were used to sequence unsorted PBMC genomic DNA. The purified libraries were quantified using a Qubit 3.0 fluorometer, sized with a Bioanalyzer 2100, and then quantified again using the KAPA Library Quantification kit. Every immunoSEQ 96-well plate was sequenced on a separate single-read 150-cycle Illumina NextSeq 550 flow cell. In the paper's pipeline: Because the immunoSEQ output included only junctional sequences and no quality scores, the filtering could not be the same as the filtering used for full-length reads. To assign V/J genes and CDR3, sequences were annotated against IMGT germline references using PyIR, a Python wrapper for IgBLAST v1.9. Reads with weak V/J assignments (E-value above 1e-6), missing CDR3, stop codons, out-of-frame junctions, or ambiguous translated residues were removed. V3J clonotypes were defined as sequences sharing the same inferred V gene, J gene, and CDR3 amino acid sequence. Percentage overlap between repertoires was computed as shared unique clonotypes divided by the size of the smaller repertoire. Repertoire richness was assessed with RTK rarefaction, the Chao1 estimator, and Recon v2.1 estimates of unobserved clonotypes. TCRdb took over this immuneACCESS table, retaining in-frame rearrangements with V and J assigned. Such tables are incomplete; in checked studies, under half of the missing clones stem from an unresolved V gene, and the remainder is unexplained. V, J and clone size are those of that table, while D and trimming were read from the DNA. The sample table shows 450,000 to 500,000 clones, and 65% to 80% are seen once. Roughly 12% of the sample goes to the ten largest clones.

The donors were healthy, HIV-negative adults with no recently reported acute infections or vaccinations. Every donor was a Caucasian adult living in Nashville, Tennessee, USA. For unsorted samples, around 90 million PBMCs were counted, and genomic DNA was extracted using the QIAamp DNA Blood Mini kit. Blood was collected by leukapheresis, and PBMCs were isolated by Ficoll-Histopaque density gradient centrifugation and then cryopreserved in liquid nitrogen vapor phase. As concerns this clone: Its antigen is not yet known. Nothing much larger sits one base from this clone, and base qualities are not available.

This sequence was found in a woman in her thirties or forties in good health. Some clones in this sample may be carry-over from other donors' samples. The rearranged segments are TRBV5-1 and TRBJ2-3, and the D gene may be TRBD2, 5 bases matching. The sequenced sample consisted of PBMCs. At the DNA level, the sequence is TGCGCCAGCAGCTTGGACGGGAAAAGCACAGATACGCAGTATTTT. Translated, this is CASSLDGKSTDTQYF.